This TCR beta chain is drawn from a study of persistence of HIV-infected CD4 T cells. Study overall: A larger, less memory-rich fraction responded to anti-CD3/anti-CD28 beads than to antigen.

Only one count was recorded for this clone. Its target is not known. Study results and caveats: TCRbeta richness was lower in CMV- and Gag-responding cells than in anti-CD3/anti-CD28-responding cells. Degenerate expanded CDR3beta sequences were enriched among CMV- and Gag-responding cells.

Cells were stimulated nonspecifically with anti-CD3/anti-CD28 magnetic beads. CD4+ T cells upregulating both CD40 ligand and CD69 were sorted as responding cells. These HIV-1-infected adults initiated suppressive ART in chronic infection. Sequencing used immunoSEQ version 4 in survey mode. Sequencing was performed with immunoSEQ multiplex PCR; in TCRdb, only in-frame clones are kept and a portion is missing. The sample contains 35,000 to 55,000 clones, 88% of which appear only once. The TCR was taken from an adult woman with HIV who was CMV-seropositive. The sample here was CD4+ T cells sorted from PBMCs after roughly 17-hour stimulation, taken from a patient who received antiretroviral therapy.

The CDR3 loop reads CASSQQGQNNYGYTF. In DNA form, the CDR3 reads TGTGCCAGCAGCCAACAGGGACAGAATAACTATGGCTACACCTTC. The V call is TRBV3-1 (or the pseudogene TRBV3-2), the J call TRBJ1-2; 7 nucleotides agree with TRBD1. J was trimmed by 1 base and V by 2 bases; bases with no gene match: 4. CDR3 length: 15 amino acids. CDR1 is LGHDT, CDR2 YNNKEL, per germline (reference sequence).